The 31 T cell receptor beta chains presented below share a single source sample, sequenced in a study of T cells in Graves' hyperthyroidism and ophthalmopathy. Researchers took RNA transcripts and amplified the TCR beta CDR3 regions from them. A set of HTBI primers served as the primers for a first-round RT-PCR of the TCR CDR3. TCRdb re-called the multiplex PCR reads through MiXCR, storing one row per CDR3 protein. The sample yields about 560,000 distinct CDR3 sequences, around 17% seen once. Input material: blood. The receptors were sampled from a woman between 18 and 30 years old with Graves' hyperthyroidism.

In this sample, this clonotype turned up a few times. This may arise from a read error, as a much more abundant clone is one base away. The chain joins TRBV7-3 to TRBJ2-2, with 8 bases aligning to TRBD1. V gave up 5 bases and J gave up 3 bases; unmatched junction bases: 5. This CDR3 region has 15 residues. Germline-derived CDR1 and CDR2 are SGHTA and FQGTGA. In nucleotides, the CDR3 is TGTGCCAGCAGCCCAGGGGGCGCGGACACCGGGGAGCTGTTTTTT. Translating it yields CASSPGGADTGELFF.

This clonotype was detected only once. The genes are TRBV20-1 and TRBJ2-7; tentatively, D is TRBD2 (7 bases). The CDR3 contains 16 residues. Trimming cost V 1 base and J 3 bases, with 19 bases left between them. The germline V gene encodes CDR1 DFQATT and CDR2 SNEGSKA (reference sequence). The chain's CDR3 is CSARGGGGPKVYEQYF. CDR3 coding DNA: TGCAGTGCTAGAGGCGGGGGCGGTCCCAAGGTCTACGAGCAGTACTTC.

The rearrangement uses TRBV27 and TRBJ2-1; 7 bases fit TRBD1. Unmatched junction bases numbered 7, after V lost 2 bases and J lost 6 bases. The CDR3 loop spans 15 amino acids. The germline gives CDR1 MNHEY, CDR2 SMNVEV (reference sequence). CDR3 in amino acids: CASSLSPTGINEQFF. The CDR3 DNA is TGTGCCAGCAGTTTAAGCCCGACAGGGATCAATGAGCAGTTCTTC.

This clonotype was found a few times. A junction end diverges from the germline sequence, so it may reflect a read error. The V gene is TRBV12-3 or TRBV12-4, the J gene TRBJ1-1, with D maybe TRBD1 (5 bases). The CDR3 is 14 amino acids. CDR3 sequence (DNA): TGTGCCAGCACCCCGGGACCCCTGAGCACTGGAGCTTTCTTT. Its translation: CASTPGPLSTGAFF.

This chain links TRBV28 with TRBJ1-5; no clear D gene. CDR3 length: 15 residues. V was cut by 1 base and J by 0 bases, with 7 bases left in between. The germline V gene has CDR1 MDHEN and CDR2 SYDVKM. CDR3 DNA: TGTGCCAGCAGTTTATTAGGTAATAGCAATCAGCCCCAGCATTTT. Translating it yields CASSLLGNSNQPQHF.

This clonotype was counted ten times or more. This rearrangement joins TRBV12-3 or TRBV12-4 to TRBJ2-3, with 11 bases aligning to TRBD2. The CDR3 runs 14 residues. Unmatched junction bases numbered 5, after V lost 8 bases and J lost 4 bases. In nucleotides, the CDR3 is TGTGCCAGCGGAATAGCGGGAGGGCCAGATACGCAGTATTTT. Its translation: CASGIAGGPDTQYF.

This clonotype was observed at least ten times. V is TRBV3-1 and J is TRBJ1-1; the D is unclear. The CDR3 spans 14 residues. Germline loops: CDR1 LGHDT, CDR2 YNNKEL (reference sequence). V lost 0 bases, J lost 5 bases, and 10 bases lay in between. As DNA, the CDR3 is TGTGCCAGCAGCCAAGATTCGGGAGGGACTGAAGCTTTCTTT. Translated, it gives CASSQDSGGTEAFF.

This clonotype was counted ten times or more. The gene calls are TRBV7-3 and TRBJ2-3, with D tentatively TRBD2 (6 bases). V shed 4 bases and J shed 6 bases, with 14 bases lying between them. The CDR3 is made up of 14 amino acids. In germline, CDR1 is SGHTA, CDR2 FQGTGA. The CDR3 nucleotides read TGTGCCAGCAGCTCCCGGCCAGGGAGGGATACGCAGTATTTT. Residues: CASSSRPGRDTQYF. Combining the CDR3 with reference TRBV7-3 and TRBJ2-3 gives the whole variable domain GAGVSQTPSNKVTEKGKYVELRCDPISGHTALYWYRQSLGQGPEFLIYFQGTGAADDSGLPNDRFFAVRPEGSVSTLKIQRTERGDSAVYLCASSSRPGRDTQYFGPGTRLTVL.

This clonotype was detected a few times. The genes are TRBV12-3 or TRBV12-4 and TRBJ2-6; TRBD1 or TRBD2 may be the D gene (5 bases each). The CDR3 sequence is 19 residues long. V was shortened by 6 bases and J by 0 bases, with 21 bases between the two germline ends. CDR3 nucleotides: TGTGCCAGCAGCTTAAAGAGGGACCCGGCCCCCTCTGGGGCCAACGTCCTGACTTTC. It yields the protein CASSLKRDPAPSGANVLTF.

This clonotype appeared a few times. This chain joins TRBV2 and TRBJ1-6; D remains ambiguous. The germline V gene has CDR1 SNHLY and CDR2 FYNNEI. V was cut by 4 bases and J by 6 bases, with 7 bases left in between. The CDR3 spans 13 residues. The CDR3 bases are TGTGCCAGCAGTGTAGAGATTAATTCACCCCTCCACTTT. This sequence encodes CASSVEINSPLHF.

A word on this clonotype: This may come from a read error, since a much larger clone is one base off. V usage is TRBV12-3 or TRBV12-4 and J usage is TRBJ1-5; D gene uncertain. CDR3 length equals 14 residues. The CDR3 bases are TGTGTCAGCAGCCTTGAGGCCCGCAATCAGCCCCAGCATTTT. Translated, it gives CVSSLEARNQPQHF.

To note about this clonotype: The junction departs from germline at one end; a sequencing error may be responsible. The rearrangement joins TRBV6-1 to TRBJ1-6; D possibly corresponds to TRBD1 (5 bases). From germline, CDR1 is MNHNS and CDR2 SASEGT. The CDR3 sequence is 17 residues long. DNA of the CDR3: TGTGCCAGCAGTGATAGGGGCCCAGGCTCCTATAATTCACCCCCCCACTTT. The encoded protein is CASSDRGPGSYNSPPHF.

This clonotype showed up just a few times. V gene TRBV12-5 combines with J gene TRBJ2-1; 8 bases are shared with TRBD2. Trimming cost V 2 bases and J 8 bases; bases outside gene matches: 11. The CDR3 is 16 residues long. The germline V gene encodes CDR1 LGHNT and CDR2 FRNRAP. The CDR3 bases are TGTGCTAGTGGTTTGATTGCGGGGGGTCCCTCGGATGAGCAGTTCTTC. Amino acid sequence: CASGLIAGGPSDEQFF.

This clonotype was seen many times. This sequence joins TRBV6-1 and TRBJ2-1, with TRBD1 matching over 9 bases. The V and J ends lost 9 bases and 6 bases, in that order; junction bases with no gene match: 9. Germline CDR1 MNHNS, CDR2 SASEGT. CDR3 size: 14 residues. As DNA, the CDR3 is TGTGCCAGTACCGGGACAGGGATCATCAATGAGCAGTTCTTC. Residues: CASTGTGIINEQFF.

At least ten counts were recorded for this clonotype. V is TRBV3-1 and J is TRBJ1-1; D is uncertain. The CDR3 runs 14 residues. V was clipped by 2 bases and J by 2 bases, with 9 bases between them. Per the germline V gene, CDR1 is LGHDT and CDR2 is YNNKEL (reference sequence). The CDR3 DNA reads as TGTGCCAGCAGCCAATCGACGAGAAACACTGAAGCTTTCTTT. Its protein product is CASSQSTRNTEAFF.

Ten or more counts support this clonotype. V and J are TRBV27 and TRBJ1-1; a possible D gene is TRBD1 (6 bases). CDR1 is MNHEY and CDR2 is SMNVEV in the germline V gene (reference sequence). The CDR3 sequence is 15 residues long. Between the trimmed V and J ends, which lost 4 bases and 7 bases, there was a span of 19 bases. CDR3 amino acids: CASSSFRAGVYEAFF. Here the CDR3 DNA reads TGTGCCAGCAGTTCTTTTAGAGCAGGGGTTTATGAAGCTTTCTTT.

The V gene is TRBV5-1, the J gene TRBJ1-4; D uncertain. The CDR3 extends over 14 amino acids. Germline CDR1 is SGHRS and CDR2 is YFSETQ. The V gene lost 4 bases and the J gene lost 0 bases, with 7 bases spanning the gap. The CDR3 here is CASSLTPTNEKLFF. The CDR3 DNA is TGCGCCAGCAGCCTCACACCAACTAATGAAAAACTGTTTTTT.

The chain carries TRBV5-1 and TRBJ2-1, with TRBD2 as a possible D gene (6 bases). Germline CDR1 SGHRS, CDR2 YFSETQ. V lost 0 bases to trimming and J lost 2 bases, with 12 bases between them. This CDR3 spans 16 amino acids. The CDR3 DNA sequence: TGCGCCAGCAGCTTGGGTGGGCTAGCGACCTACAATGAGCAGTTCTTC. Its protein is CASSLGGLATYNEQFF. Complete variable domain (other parts from reference TRBV5-1 and TRBJ2-1): KAGVTQTPRYLIKTRGQQVTLSCSPISGHRSVSWYQQTPGQGLQFLFEYFSETQRNKGNFPGRFSGRQFSNSRSEMNVSTLELGDSALYLCASSLGGLATYNEQFFGPGTRLTVL.

This chain uses TRBV18 with TRBJ1-1; D remains unclear. The V gene's germline CDR1 is KGHSH and CDR2 LQKENI. The CDR3 length is 15 residues. V lost 3 bases, J lost 1 base, and 12 bases lay in between. This CDR3 is CASSPVRIANTEAFF. CDR3 DNA: TGTGCCAGCTCACCGGTGAGAATAGCGAACACTGAAGCTTTCTTT.

This clonotype has ten or more counts. The chain carries TRBV24-1 and TRBJ2-1; TRBD1 agrees at 7 bases. Trimming removed 3 bases from V and 0 bases from J; junction bases left unmatched: 4. CDR1 KGHDR and CDR2 SFDVKD come from the germline V gene. This CDR3 is built from 16 residues. The CDR3, as DNA: TGTGCCACCAGTGATCCGGGACAGAGCTCCTACAATGAGCAGTTCTTC. It codes for CATSDPGQSSYNEQFF.

This clonotype has just a few counts. V and J are TRBV5-1 and TRBJ2-5, with a tentative D call TRBD1 (5 bases). V shed 3 bases and J shed 5 bases, with 11 bases lying between them. Germline CDR1 reads SGHRS; CDR2 reads YFSETQ. There are 13 residues in the CDR3. The CDR3 region has the DNA TGCGCCAGCAGCTCCCAGGGATACGAGACCCAGTACTTC. Its protein is CASSSQGYETQYF.

This clonotype was observed a handful of times. The V gene is TRBV7-9, the J gene TRBJ1-1; D might be TRBD1 (5 bases). CDR3 length equals 14 residues. Looked up from germline, CDR1 is SEHNR and CDR2 is FQNEAQ (reference sequence). V dropped 5 bases and J dropped 7 bases, with 17 bases sitting between them. The DNA for the CDR3 is TGTGCCAGCAGCCCACGACAGAACCACTATGAAGCTTTCTTT. It specifies CASSPRQNHYEAFF.

The DNA of the CDR3 is TGTGCCAGCAGCTTGGCGCCCGGACAGGGGGATAAAAAACTGTTTTTT. Encoded protein: CASSLAPGQGDKKLFF. The V gene is TRBV5-4, the J gene TRBJ1-4; TRBD1 aligns across 10 bases. With V trimmed by 0 bases and J by 9 bases, 8 bases remained unmatched. Germline V gene lookup returns CDR1 SGHNT and CDR2 YYREEE (reference sequence). The CDR3 totals 16 residues.

The genes are TRBV27 and TRBJ2-3; perhaps TRBD2 as D (5 bases). Germline V gene lookup returns CDR1 MNHEY and CDR2 SMNVEV (reference sequence). V lost 3 bases to trimming and J lost 4 bases, with 11 bases between them. The CDR3 has 14 amino acids. The CDR3 here is CASSFLVGADTQYF. The CDR3 coding sequence is TGTGCCAGCAGTTTCCTCGTGGGAGCAGATACGCAGTATTTT.

This clonotype was seen only a few times. The rearrangement joins TRBV2 to TRBJ2-3; TRBD2 aligns across 9 bases. CDR1 and CDR2 from the germline V gene are SNHLY and FYNNEI. Trimming cost V 6 bases and J 6 bases; bases outside gene matches: 10. The CDR3 is made up of 15 amino acids. The CDR3 loop reads CASSRRLRGGDTQYF. The DNA for the CDR3 is TGTGCCAGCAGCAGAAGGTTGCGGGGGGGGGATACGCAGTATTTT.

The sample holds many counts of this clonotype. The chain uses TRBV20-1 and TRBJ2-3; TRBD2 might be the D (6 bases). From germline, CDR1 is DFQATT and CDR2 SNEGSKA (reference sequence). The CDR3 loop spans 18 amino acids. Trimming pared 1 base from V and 2 bases from J, leaving 22 bases between. CDR3 amino acids: CSARARPRQSGPTDTQYF. As DNA, the CDR3 is TGCAGTGCTAGAGCCCGCCCACGGCAGAGCGGGCCCACAGATACGCAGTATTTT.

This clonotype was recorded a few times. V usage is TRBV12-3 or TRBV12-4 and J usage is TRBJ2-5; no reliable D call. The length of the CDR3 is 11 residues. Trimming removed 5 bases from V and 4 bases from J, with 5 bases in between. DNA of the CDR3: TGTGCCAGCAGTAAACTAGAGACCCAGTACTTC. Protein: CASSKLETQYF.

This clonotype was recorded a few times. CDR3 in DNA: TGTGCCAGCTCACATGGGTCCTCGACCAACTATGGCTACACCTTC. It is translated as CASSHGSSTNYGYTF. The chain uses TRBV18 and TRBJ1-2; D is ambiguous. Trimming took 4 bases from V and 2 from J, leaving 14 bases between them. The germline CDR1 and CDR2 sequences are KGHSH and LQKENI. The CDR3 totals 15 residues.

This clonotype appeared many times. This chain links TRBV15 with TRBJ2-7; 11 bases agree with TRBD2. Germline V gene data show CDR1 as LNHNV and CDR2 as YYDKDF (reference sequence). CDR3 length equals 16 residues. The V and J ends lost 5 bases and 7 bases, in that order; junction bases with no gene match: 13. CDR3 bases: TGTGCCACCAGCGTCCACACTAGCGGGAGTTCTCGGGAGCAGTACTTC. As protein: CATSVHTSGSSREQYF.

The chain carries TRBV4-3 and TRBJ2-1, with D possibly being TRBD2 (6 bases). Germline lookup yields CDR1 LGHNA and CDR2 YSLEER. V was clipped by 0 bases and J by 4 bases, with 13 bases between them. This CDR3 has 16 amino acids. The CDR3 coding sequence is TGCGCCAGCAGCCAAGATGGCGGGGCTGTGTACAATGAGCAGTTCTTC. The encoded protein is CASSQDGGAVYNEQFF.

This clonotype was seen at least ten times. The V gene is TRBV12-3 or TRBV12-4, the J gene TRBJ1-2, with D uncertain. The V gene lost 0 bases and the J gene lost 1 base, with 6 bases spanning the gap. The CDR3 spans 14 residues. CDR3 sequence: CASSLAGLNYGYTF. CDR3 bases: TGTGCCAGCAGTTTAGCAGGGCTTAACTATGGCTACACCTTC.